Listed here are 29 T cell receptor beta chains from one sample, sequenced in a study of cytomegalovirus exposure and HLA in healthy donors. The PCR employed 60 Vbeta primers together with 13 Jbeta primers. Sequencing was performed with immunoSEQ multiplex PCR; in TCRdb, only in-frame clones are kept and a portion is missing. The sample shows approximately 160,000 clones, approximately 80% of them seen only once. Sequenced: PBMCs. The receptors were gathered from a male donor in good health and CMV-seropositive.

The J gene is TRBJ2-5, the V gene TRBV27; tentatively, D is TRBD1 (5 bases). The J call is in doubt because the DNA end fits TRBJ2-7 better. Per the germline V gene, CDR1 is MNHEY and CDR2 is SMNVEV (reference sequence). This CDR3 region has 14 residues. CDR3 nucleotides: TGTGCCAGCAGTCCTGGGGCAGTCACTTACGAGCAGTACTTC. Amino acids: CASSPGAVTYEQYF.

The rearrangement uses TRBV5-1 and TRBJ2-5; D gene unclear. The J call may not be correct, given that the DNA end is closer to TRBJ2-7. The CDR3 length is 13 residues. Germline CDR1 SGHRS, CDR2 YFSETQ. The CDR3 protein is CASSLAYSYEQYF. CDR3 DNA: TGCGCCAGCAGCTTGGCGTACTCCTACGAGCAGTACTTC.

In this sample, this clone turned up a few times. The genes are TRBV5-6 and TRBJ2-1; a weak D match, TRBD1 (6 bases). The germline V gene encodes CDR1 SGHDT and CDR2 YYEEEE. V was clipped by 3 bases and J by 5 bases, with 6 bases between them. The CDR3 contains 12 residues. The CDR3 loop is CASSSGDNEQFF. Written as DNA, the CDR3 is TGTGCCAGCAGCTCAGGGGACAATGAGCAGTTCTTC.

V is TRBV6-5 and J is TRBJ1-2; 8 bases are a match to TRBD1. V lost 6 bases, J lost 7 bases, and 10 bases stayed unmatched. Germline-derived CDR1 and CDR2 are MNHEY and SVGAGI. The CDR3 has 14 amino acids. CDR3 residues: CASRRTGTTGGYTF. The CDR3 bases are TGTGCCAGCAGGAGGACAGGGACCACGGGTGGCTACACCTTC.

CDR3 sequence: CATSLGENTEAFF. The DNA for the CDR3 is TGTGCCACCAGTCTAGGAGAGAACACTGAAGCTTTCTTT. The chain links TRBV15 to TRBJ1-1; D not certain. The length of the CDR3 is 13 residues. Germline CDR1 reads LNHNV; CDR2 reads YYDKDF (reference sequence). The V gene lost 6 bases and the J gene lost 1 base, with 9 bases spanning the gap.

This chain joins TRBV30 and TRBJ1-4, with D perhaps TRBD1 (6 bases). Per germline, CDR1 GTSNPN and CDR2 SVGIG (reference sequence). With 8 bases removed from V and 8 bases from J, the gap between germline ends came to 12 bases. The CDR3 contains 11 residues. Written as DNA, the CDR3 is TGTGCCGGTGGACAGTTAGAAAAACTGTTTTTT. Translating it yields CAGGQLEKLFF.

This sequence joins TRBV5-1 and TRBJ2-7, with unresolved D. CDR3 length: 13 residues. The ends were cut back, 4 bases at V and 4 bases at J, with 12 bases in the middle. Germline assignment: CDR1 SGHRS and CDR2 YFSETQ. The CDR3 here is CASSLGANYEQYF. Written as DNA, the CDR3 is TGCGCCAGCAGCCTAGGCGCTAATTACGAGCAGTACTTC.

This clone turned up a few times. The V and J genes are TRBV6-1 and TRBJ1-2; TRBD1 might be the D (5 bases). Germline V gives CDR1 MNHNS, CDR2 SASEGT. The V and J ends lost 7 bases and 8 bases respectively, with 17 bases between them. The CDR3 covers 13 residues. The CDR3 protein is CASTWAQRGGYTF. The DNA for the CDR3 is TGTGCCAGCACTTGGGCCCAACGGGGGGGCTACACCTTC.

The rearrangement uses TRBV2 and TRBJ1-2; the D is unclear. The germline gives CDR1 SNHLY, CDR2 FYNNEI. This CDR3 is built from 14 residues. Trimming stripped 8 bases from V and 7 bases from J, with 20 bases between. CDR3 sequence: CASLRDQVAGGYTF. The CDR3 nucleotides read TGTGCCAGCCTAAGGGATCAGGTCGCGGGTGGCTACACCTTC.

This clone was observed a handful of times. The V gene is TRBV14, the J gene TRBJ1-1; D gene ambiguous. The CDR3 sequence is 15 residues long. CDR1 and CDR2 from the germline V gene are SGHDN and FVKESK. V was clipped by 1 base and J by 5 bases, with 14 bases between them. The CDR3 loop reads CASSQGLVGGTEAFF. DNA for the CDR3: TGTGCCAGCAGCCAAGGTTTGGTCGGCGGGACTGAAGCTTTCTTT.

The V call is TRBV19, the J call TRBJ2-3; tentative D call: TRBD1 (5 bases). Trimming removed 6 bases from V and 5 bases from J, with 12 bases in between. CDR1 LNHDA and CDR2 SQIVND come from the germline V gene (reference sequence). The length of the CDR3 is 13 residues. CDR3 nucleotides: TGTGCCAGTAGCACTGACAGACTAGATACGCAGTATTTT. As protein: CASSTDRLDTQYF.

CDR3 loop: CASSTGPSGEKLFF. DNA for the CDR3: TGTGCCAGCAGTACCGGGCCAAGCGGTGAAAAACTGTTTTTT. V usage is TRBV5-8 and J usage is TRBJ1-4; D remains ambiguous. The germline gives CDR1 SGHTS, CDR2 YDEGEE. The CDR3 extends over 14 amino acids. The V end was cut by 5 bases, the J end by 7 bases, with 15 bases between.

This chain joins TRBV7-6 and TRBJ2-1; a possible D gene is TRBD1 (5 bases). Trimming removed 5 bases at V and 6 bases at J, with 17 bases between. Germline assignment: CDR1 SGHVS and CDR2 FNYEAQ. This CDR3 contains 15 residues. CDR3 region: CASSPGRVQSNEQFF. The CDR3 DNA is TGTGCCAGCAGCCCAGGCAGGGTTCAGAGCAATGAGCAGTTCTTC.

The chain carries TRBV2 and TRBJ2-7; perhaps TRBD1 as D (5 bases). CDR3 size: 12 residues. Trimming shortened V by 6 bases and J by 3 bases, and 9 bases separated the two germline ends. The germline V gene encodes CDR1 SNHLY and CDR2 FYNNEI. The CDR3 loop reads CASRSDSYEQYF. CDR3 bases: TGTGCCAGCAGGTCCGACAGCTACGAGCAGTACTTC.

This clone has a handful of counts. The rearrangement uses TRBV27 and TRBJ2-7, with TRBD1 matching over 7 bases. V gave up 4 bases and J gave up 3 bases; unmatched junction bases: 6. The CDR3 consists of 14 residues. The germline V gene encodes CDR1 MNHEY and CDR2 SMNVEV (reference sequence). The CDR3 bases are TGTGCCAGCAGTTCCACAGGGGAGAACTACGAGCAGTACTTC. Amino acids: CASSSTGENYEQYF.

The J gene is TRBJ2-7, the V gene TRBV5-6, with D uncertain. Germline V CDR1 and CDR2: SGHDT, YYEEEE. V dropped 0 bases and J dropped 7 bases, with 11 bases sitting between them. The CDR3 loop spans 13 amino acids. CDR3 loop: CASSLGSLKEQYF. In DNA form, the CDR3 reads TGTGCCAGCAGCTTGGGCTCACTGAAGGAGCAGTACTTC.

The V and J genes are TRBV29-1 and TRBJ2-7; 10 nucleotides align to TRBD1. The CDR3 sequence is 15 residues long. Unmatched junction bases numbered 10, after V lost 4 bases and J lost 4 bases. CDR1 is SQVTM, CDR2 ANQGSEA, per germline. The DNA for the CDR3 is TGCAGCGTTGCCCCGTTGACAGGGGGCGCGTACGAGCAGTACTTC. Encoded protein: CSVAPLTGGAYEQYF.

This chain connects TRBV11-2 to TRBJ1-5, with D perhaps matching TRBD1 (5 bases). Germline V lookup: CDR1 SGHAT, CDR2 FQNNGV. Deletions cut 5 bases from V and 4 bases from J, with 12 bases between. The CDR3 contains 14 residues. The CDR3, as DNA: TGTGCCAGCAGCCTGGGCAGGGCAAATCAGCCCCAGCATTTT. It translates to CASSLGRANQPQHF.

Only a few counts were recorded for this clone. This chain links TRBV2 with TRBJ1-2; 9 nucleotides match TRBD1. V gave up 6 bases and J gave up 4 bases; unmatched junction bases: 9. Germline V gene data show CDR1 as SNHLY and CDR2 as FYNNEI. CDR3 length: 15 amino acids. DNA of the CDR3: TGTGCCAGCAGGGGGACAGGGAAAGAGTTCTATGGCTACACCTTC. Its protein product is CASRGTGKEFYGYTF. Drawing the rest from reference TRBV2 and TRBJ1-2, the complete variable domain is EPEVTQTPSHQVTQMGQEVILRCVPISNHLYFYWYRQILGQKVEFLVSFYNNEISEKSEIFDDQFSVERPDGSNFTLKIRSTKLEDSAMYFCASRGTGKEFYGYTFGSGTRLTVV.

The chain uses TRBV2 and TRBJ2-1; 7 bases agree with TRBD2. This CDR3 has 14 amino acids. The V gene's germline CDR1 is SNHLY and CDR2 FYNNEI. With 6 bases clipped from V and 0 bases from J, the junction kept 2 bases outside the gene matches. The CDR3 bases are TGTGCCAGCAGGAGCGGGGCCTCCTACAATGAGCAGTTCTTC. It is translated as CASRSGASYNEQFF.

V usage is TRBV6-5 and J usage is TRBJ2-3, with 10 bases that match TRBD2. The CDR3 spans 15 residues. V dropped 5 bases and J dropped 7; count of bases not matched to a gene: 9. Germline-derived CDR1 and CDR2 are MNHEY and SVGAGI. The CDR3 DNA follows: TGTGCCAGCAGTCCCGTAGTTAGCGGGGGGAATACGCAGTATTTT. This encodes CASSPVVSGGNTQYF.

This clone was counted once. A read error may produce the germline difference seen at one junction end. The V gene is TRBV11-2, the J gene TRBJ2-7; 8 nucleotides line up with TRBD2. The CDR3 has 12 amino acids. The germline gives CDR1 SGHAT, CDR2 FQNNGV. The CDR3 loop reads CASSLDLAGMNF. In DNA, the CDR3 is TGTGCCAGCAGCTTAGATTTAGCGGGGATGAACTTC.

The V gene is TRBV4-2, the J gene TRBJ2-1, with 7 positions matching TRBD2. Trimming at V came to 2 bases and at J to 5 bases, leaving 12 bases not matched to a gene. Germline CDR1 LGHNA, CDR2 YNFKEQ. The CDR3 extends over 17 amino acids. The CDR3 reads CASSQHDRWGGNNEQFF. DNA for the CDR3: TGTGCCAGCAGCCAACATGATCGGTGGGGGGGAAACAATGAGCAGTTCTTC.

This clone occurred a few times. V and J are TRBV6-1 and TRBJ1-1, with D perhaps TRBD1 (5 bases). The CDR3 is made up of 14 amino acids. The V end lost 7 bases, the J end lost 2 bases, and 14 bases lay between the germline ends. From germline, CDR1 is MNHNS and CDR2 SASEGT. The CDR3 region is CASTPGLYNTEAFF. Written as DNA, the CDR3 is TGTGCCAGCACCCCGGGACTGTATAACACTGAAGCTTTCTTT.

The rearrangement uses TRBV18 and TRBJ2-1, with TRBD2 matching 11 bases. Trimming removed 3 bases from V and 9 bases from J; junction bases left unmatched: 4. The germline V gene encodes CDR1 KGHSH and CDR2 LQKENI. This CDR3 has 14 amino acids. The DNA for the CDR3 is TGTGCCAGCTCACCGACTAGCGGGGAATTTGAGCAGTTCTTC. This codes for CASSPTSGEFEQFF.

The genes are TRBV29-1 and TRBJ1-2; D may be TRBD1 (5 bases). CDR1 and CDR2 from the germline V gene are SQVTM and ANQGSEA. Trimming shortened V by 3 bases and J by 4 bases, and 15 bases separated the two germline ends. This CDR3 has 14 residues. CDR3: CSVDPPGQAYGYTF. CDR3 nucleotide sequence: TGCAGCGTTGACCCGCCCGGACAAGCCTATGGCTACACCTTC.

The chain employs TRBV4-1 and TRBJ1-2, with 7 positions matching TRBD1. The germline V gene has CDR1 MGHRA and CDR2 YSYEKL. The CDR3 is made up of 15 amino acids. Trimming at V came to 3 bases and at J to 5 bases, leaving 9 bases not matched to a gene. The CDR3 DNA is TGCGCCAGCAGCCAGCTCACGGACAGGCTATATGGCTACACCTTC. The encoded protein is CASSQLTDRLYGYTF.

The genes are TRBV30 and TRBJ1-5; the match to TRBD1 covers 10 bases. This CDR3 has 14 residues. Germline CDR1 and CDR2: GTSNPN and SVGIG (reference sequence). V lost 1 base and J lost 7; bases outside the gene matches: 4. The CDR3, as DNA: TGTGCCTGGAGTGGACAGGGGGCCGGCCAGCCCCAGCATTTT. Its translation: CAWSGQGAGQPQHF.

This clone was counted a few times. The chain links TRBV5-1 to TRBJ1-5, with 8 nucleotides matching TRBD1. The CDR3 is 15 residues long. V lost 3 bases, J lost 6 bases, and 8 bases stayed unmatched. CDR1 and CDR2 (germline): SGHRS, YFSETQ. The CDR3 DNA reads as TGCGCCAGCAGCTCCAGGGACAGGTGGGGTCAGCCCCAGCATTTT. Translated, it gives CASSSRDRWGQPQHF. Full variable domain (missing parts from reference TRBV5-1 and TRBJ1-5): KAGVTQTPRYLIKTRGQQVTLSCSPISGHRSVSWYQQTPGQGLQFLFEYFSETQRNKGNFPGRFSGRQFSNSRSEMNVSTLELGDSALYLCASSSRDRWGQPQHFGDGTRLSIL.